This is a list of T cell receptor beta chains from one sample in a study of T cell responses to AZD1222 COVID-19 vaccine. Only in-frame clones appear in the TCRdb table, and some are missing; sequencing was by immunoSEQ multiplex PCR. Among around 130,000 clones listed, around 87% were seen once. The sample consisted of peripheral blood, taken on day 0 of AZD1222 vaccination. These receptors all stem from an adult in good health. The CDR3 runs from the conserved cysteine through the conserved F or W. Each record gives: V gene, CDR3 length, D gene, J gene, CDR3 protein. D genes are given only for firm matches.

TRBV7-8	16	TRBD1	TRBJ1-6	CASRRRGTGPKSPLHF
TRBV5-6	14	TRBD1	TRBJ1-1	CASSLYHRGVEAFF
TRBV5-4	13	.	TRBJ2-5	CASSSIAEETQYF
TRBV15	15	TRBD2	TRBJ2-1	CATSSSGGTYNEQFF
TRBV19	13	.	TRBJ2-1	CASSRDSHNEQFF
TRBV2	13	.	TRBJ1-3	CASLEHSGNTIYF
TRBV28	13	TRBD2	TRBJ2-5	CASSPSGGETQYF
TRBV6-5	14	TRBD1	TRBJ1-1	CASRLGQAERGAFF
TRBV4-1	13	.	TRBJ2-3	CASSQEVGITQYF
TRBV5-1	22	TRBD1	TRBJ2-5	CASSSRDRGPRGLHDKQETQYF
TRBV11-2	13	.	TRBJ1-4	CASGQGSNEKLFF
TRBV4-1	16	.	TRBJ1-2	CASSEGRGGSGYGYTF
TRBV6-5	14	.	TRBJ1-4	CASRRTSANEKLFF
TRBV24-1	15	.	TRBJ2-2	CATSDSGSITGELFF
TRBV11-3	13	.	TRBJ2-1	CASSLARVNEQFF
TRBV4-3	16	.	TRBJ1-3	CASSQGGTHSGNTIYF
TRBV19	12	.	TRBJ1-2	CATSMGSYGYTF
TRBV3-1/TRBV3-2	14	.	TRBJ1-1	CASSQVSGGTEAFF
TRBV11-2	15	.	TRBJ2-1	CASSLVPRQGNEQFF
TRBV4-1	16	.	TRBJ1-4	CASSQVLGPGDEKLFF
TRBV19	14	.	TRBJ2-6	CASSGTLGANVLTF
TRBV4-3	16	TRBD1	TRBJ1-2	CASSQAGQLGNYGYTF
TRBV29-1	13	.	TRBJ1-1	CSVVSYKEHGAFF
TRBV6-5	16	.	TRBJ1-6	CASSYSLGLGGSPLHF
TRBV6-1	13	.	TRBJ1-1	CASSDPPGTEAFF
TRBV9	16	TRBD2	TRBJ2-5	CASSVGTTLYQETQYF
TRBV9	15	.	TRBJ2-5	CASSVSGNNQETQYF
TRBV6-5	13	.	TRBJ1-5	CASSSYKNQPQHF
TRBV3-1/TRBV3-2	16	TRBD1	TRBJ2-7	CASSQDGTGVPYEQYF
TRBV7-3	15	TRBD2	TRBJ2-7	CASSPGLAGTYEQYF
TRBV6-2/TRBV6-3	15	TRBD1	TRBJ2-7	CASSYSNRGHYEQYF
TRBV7-2	14	.	TRBJ2-5	CASSSVGGRETQYF
TRBV7-3	13	.	TRBJ1-1	CASSSTRNTEAFF
TRBV5-1	13	.	TRBJ1-3	CASSLAGMSTIYF
TRBV5-4	16	TRBD1	TRBJ2-7	CASSDRIGQGEYEQYF
TRBV24-1	15	TRBD1	TRBJ1-1	CATSDPGQGNTEAFF
TRBV9	16	.	TRBJ2-1	CASSVAGGSSYNEQFF
TRBV6-2/TRBV6-3	14	TRBD1	TRBJ2-1	CASSLLQGPNEQFF
TRBV19	17	.	TRBJ2-3	CASSGVRDTASTDTQYF
TRBV6-5	14	.	TRBJ1-3	CASTGGLAGNTIYF
TRBV2	12	.	TRBJ2-7	CASSGTIYEQYF
TRBV7-9	13	.	TRBJ1-1	CASSFEGNTEAFF
TRBV15	14	.	TRBJ1-1	CATSRGDQGRGAFF
TRBV28	16	TRBD1	TRBJ1-5	CASYEGATYSNQPQHF
TRBV23-1	17	.	TRBJ2-2	CASSQERAGTNTGELFF
TRBV15	15	.	TRBJ2-5	CATSRARGSKETQYF
TRBV5-1	16	TRBD2	TRBJ2-7	CASSHGIAGASYEQYF
TRBV9	15	TRBD2	TRBJ2-7	CASSLGGAPSYEQYF